Listed below are T cell receptor beta chains from one sample, sequenced in a study of CD8 T cells in ankylosing spondylitis. TCRdb fed the 5' RACE reads into MiXCR, producing one record per CDR3 protein. The table lists about 130,000 distinct CDR3 sequences, roughly 15% of them singletons. The sample consisted of blood, either unsorted or a sorted T cell fraction (not recorded which). These TCRs come from a female donor with ankylosing spondylitis or in good health (not recorded which). The CDR3 runs from the conserved cysteine through the conserved F or W. A D gene is named only where the DNA matches it firmly. The listing skips clone size in some rows; elsewhere it reads once, few, many or a size class.

-	16	few	TRBV15	TRBJ2-1	CATSRDGRGNYNEQFF	TGTGCCACCAGCAGAGATGGTCGGGGGAACTACAATGAGCAGTTCTTC
TRBD2	17	few	TRBV3-1	TRBJ2-5	CASSRDWTSGSRETQYF	TGTGCCAGCAGCCGAGACTGGACTAGCGGGTCTCGGGAGACCCAGTACTTC
-	17	few	TRBV12-3/TRBV12-4	TRBJ2-1	CASSFSARGRAPHEQFF	TGTGCCAGCAGTTTCTCAGCGAGGGGGAGGGCCCCCCATGAGCAGTTCTTC
-	13	few	TRBV29-1	TRBJ2-7	CSVEVRAFDEQYF	TGCAGCGTTGAAGTTCGAGCCTTCGACGAGCAGTACTTC
-	10	-	TRBV2	TRBJ2-1	CASSENEQFF	TGTGCCAGCAGTGAAAATGAGCAGTTCTTC
TRBD2	15	-	TRBV7-3	TRBJ2-1	CASSSGTSGSYEQFF	TGTGCCAGCAGCTCCGGGACTAGCGGGAGTTATGAGCAGTTCTTC
TRBD1	13	many	TRBV12-3/TRBV12-4	TRBJ1-1	CASRTGGNTEAFF	TGTGCCAGCAGAACAGGGGGGAACACTGAAGCTTTCTTT
-	12	many	TRBV5-1	TRBJ2-5	CASSFQGETQYF	TGCGCCAGCAGCTTCCAGGGAGAGACCCAGTACTTC
-	14	-	TRBV7-9	TRBJ2-7	CASSPSPRLHEQYF	TGTGCCAGCAGTCCGAGTCCTCGTCTCCACGAGCAGTACTTC
-	13	-	TRBV12-3/TRBV12-4	TRBJ2-3	CASSLNEGAGRNF	TGTGCCAGCAGTTTAAACGAAGGGGCGGGCCGGAATTTT
TRBD2	15	-	TRBV7-3	TRBJ2-1	CASSMGLAGVNEQFF	TGTGCCAGCAGCATGGGACTAGCGGGTGTCAATGAGCAGTTCTTC
TRBD1	15	many	TRBV15	TRBJ2-5	CATSRDTGDSETQYF	TGTGCCACCAGCAGAGATACAGGGGATAGCGAGACCCAGTACTTC
-	16	few	TRBV11-1	TRBJ2-2	CASSPSARSNTGELFF	TGTGCCAGCAGCCCTTCCGCCAGATCCAACACCGGGGAGCTGTTTTTT
TRBD2	15	-	TRBV5-1	TRBJ2-7	CASSLVTSGIYEQYF	TGCGCCAGCAGCTTGGTTACTAGCGGGATTTACGAGCAGTACTTC
-	12	-	TRBV7-9	TRBJ1-2	CTSTLTGNGYTF	TGTACCAGCACCCTGACAGGAAATGGCTACACCTTC
TRBD2	15	many	TRBV28	TRBJ2-7	CASSLVIAGTYEQYF	TGTGCCAGCAGTTTGGTAATAGCGGGGACCTACGAGCAGTACTTC
-	14	-	TRBV13	TRBJ2-7	CASSLWTTGYEQYF	TGTGCCAGCAGCTTATGGACCACAGGCTACGAGCAGTACTTC
TRBD2	15	-	TRBV20-1	TRBJ2-5	CRGMGGPSDQETQYF	TGCAGGGGGATGGGAGGGCCGTCTGACCAAGAGACCCAGTACTTC
TRBD2	14	-	TRBV12-3/TRBV12-4	TRBJ2-1	CASNWRGAHNEQFF	TGTGCCAGCAATTGGCGGGGGGCGCACAATGAGCAGTTCTTC
TRBD2	15	many	TRBV5-1	TRBJ2-1	CASSLWTSGGNEQFF	TGCGCCAGCAGCCTTTGGACTAGCGGGGGCAATGAGCAGTTCTTC
TRBD1	16	few	TRBV6-1	TRBJ1-2	CASSIRTGSVDYGYTF	TGTGCCAGCAGTATCCGGACAGGGAGCGTGGACTATGGCTACACCTTC
TRBD1	14	few	TRBV10-3	TRBJ2-7	CAISTPGDSYEQYF	TGTGCCATCAGTACGCCCGGGGACAGCTACGAGCAGTACTTC
-	14	many	TRBV3-1	TRBJ2-2	CASSQEGNTGELFF	TGTGCCAGCAGCCAAGAAGGCAACACCGGGGAGCTGTTTTTT
TRBD2	15	many	TRBV5-6	TRBJ2-1	CASSFSGRAVNEQFF	TGTGCCAGCAGCTTTAGCGGGAGGGCCGTGAATGAGCAGTTCTTC
TRBD1	15	-	TRBV27	TRBJ1-2	CASSPGTGANYGYTF	TGTGCCAGCAGTCCGGGGACAGGGGCTAACTATGGCTACACCTTC
-	12	many	TRBV12-3/TRBV12-4	TRBJ2-3	CASSFGTDTQYF	TGTGCCAGCAGTTTTGGCACAGATACGCAGTATTTT
TRBD1	16	many	TRBV12-3/TRBV12-4	TRBJ2-5	CASSDRDSFHQETQYF	TGTGCCAGCAGTGACCGGGACAGCTTCCACCAAGAGACCCAGTACTTC
TRBD1	15	-	TRBV2	TRBJ1-2	CASSEEQGASGGYTF	TGTGCCAGCAGTGAGGAGCAGGGGGCCTCTGGGGGCTACACCTTC
-	14	many	TRBV20-1	TRBJ2-3	CSAFGPGKSDTQYF	TGCAGTGCTTTTGGGCCCGGGAAGTCGGATACGCAGTATTTT
-	11	few	TRBV20-1	TRBJ2-3	CSARKADTQYF	TGCAGTGCTAGGAAGGCCGATACGCAGTATTTT
-	13	-	TRBV5-1	TRBJ2-7	CASSSGQSYEQYF	TGCGCCAGCAGTTCGGGGCAGAGCTACGAGCAGTACTTC
-	11	many	TRBV6-5	TRBJ1-2	CASRKLYGYTF	TGTGCCAGCAGAAAGTTATATGGCTACACCTTC
-	14	-	TRBV19	TRBJ1-2	CASSIDSPIYGYTF	TGTGCCAGTAGTATAGACAGTCCGATTTATGGCTACACCTTC
TRBD2	16	few	TRBV20-1	TRBJ2-5	CSARPSSGGYQETQYF	TGCAGTGCTAGACCCTCGAGCGGGGGCTACCAAGAGACCCAGTACTTC
-	11	many	TRBV6-2/TRBV6-3	TRBJ2-3	CASSDTDTQYF	TGTGCCAGCAGTGACACAGATACGCAGTATTTT
-	14	-	TRBV10-2	TRBJ1-3	CASSESPPGNTIYF	TGCGCCAGCAGTGAGTCCCCCCCCGGAAACACCATATATTTT
-	15	many	TRBV15	TRBJ2-7	CATSRHGLNSYEQYF	TGTGCCACCAGCAGACACGGCCTGAACTCCTACGAGCAGTACTTC
-	13	-	TRBV28	TRBJ2-5	CASRRGTLETQYF	TGTGCCAGCAGGAGGGGGACTTTGGAGACCCAGTACTTC
TRBD2	15	many	TRBV12-3/TRBV12-4	TRBJ2-1	CASSLASRGSNEQFF	TGTGCCAGCAGTTTAGCGTCGCGGGGGAGCAATGAGCAGTTCTTC
TRBD1	17	few	TRBV20-1	TRBJ2-7	CSANEEGRGPPGLEQYF	TGCAGTGCTAACGAAGAGGGCAGGGGGCCGCCGGGTCTGGAGCAGTACTTC
TRBD1	15	few	TRBV18	TRBJ2-7	CASSPSGTVSYEQYF	TGTGCCAGCTCACCTTCCGGGACAGTCTCCTACGAGCAGTACTTC
TRBD2	15	-	TRBV5-1	TRBJ2-7	CASSVGTSGIYEQYF	TGCGCCAGCAGCGTTGGGACTAGCGGCATCTACGAGCAGTACTTC
TRBD2	16	many	TRBV6-5	TRBJ2-7	CASSLCRLAGVCEQYF	TGTGCCAGCAGTTTATGTAGGCTAGCGGGAGTCTGCGAGCAGTACTTC
-	14	many	TRBV20-1	TRBJ1-4	CSAAGGATNEKLFF	TGCAGTGCGGCTGGGGGTGCAACTAATGAAAAACTGTTTTTT
-	14	-	TRBV4-2	TRBJ2-3	CASSQVMGGDTQYF	TGTGCCAGCAGCCAAGTAATGGGGGGAGATACGCAGTATTTT
-	14	many	TRBV7-2	TRBJ2-5	CASSLERGQETQYF	TGTGCCAGCAGCTTAGAACGGGGACAAGAGACCCAGTACTTC
-	16	few	TRBV12-3/TRBV12-4	TRBJ2-7	CASSLDPTPRPYEQYF	TGTGCCAGCAGTTTAGATCCGACTCCTCGTCCCTACGAGCAGTACTTC